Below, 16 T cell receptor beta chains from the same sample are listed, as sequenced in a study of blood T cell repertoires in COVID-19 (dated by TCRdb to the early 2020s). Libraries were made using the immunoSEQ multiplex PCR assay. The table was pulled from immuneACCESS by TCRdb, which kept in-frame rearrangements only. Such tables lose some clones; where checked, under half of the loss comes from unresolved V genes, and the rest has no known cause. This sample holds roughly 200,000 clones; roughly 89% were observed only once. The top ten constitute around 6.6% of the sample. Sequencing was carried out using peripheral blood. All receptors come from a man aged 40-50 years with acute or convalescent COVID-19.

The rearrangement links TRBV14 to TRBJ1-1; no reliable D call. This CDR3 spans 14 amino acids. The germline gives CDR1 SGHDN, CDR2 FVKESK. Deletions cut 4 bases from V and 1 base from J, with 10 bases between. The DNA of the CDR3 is TGTGCCAGCAGCCGATCGGTCGCGAACACTGAAGCTTTCTTT. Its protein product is CASSRSVANTEAFF.

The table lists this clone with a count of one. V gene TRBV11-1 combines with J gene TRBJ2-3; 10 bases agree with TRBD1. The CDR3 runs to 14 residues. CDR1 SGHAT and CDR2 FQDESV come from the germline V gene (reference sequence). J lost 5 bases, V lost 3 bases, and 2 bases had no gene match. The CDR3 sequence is CASSLGQGIDTQYF. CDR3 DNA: TGTGCCAGCAGCTTGGGACAGGGGATAGATACGCAGTATTTT.

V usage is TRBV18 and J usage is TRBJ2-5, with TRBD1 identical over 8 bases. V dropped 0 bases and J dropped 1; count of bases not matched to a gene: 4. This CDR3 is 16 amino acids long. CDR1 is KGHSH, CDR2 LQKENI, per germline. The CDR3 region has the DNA TGTGCCAGCTCACCACCAACAGGGGGGTCCCAAGAGACCCAGTACTTC. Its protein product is CASSPPTGGSQETQYF. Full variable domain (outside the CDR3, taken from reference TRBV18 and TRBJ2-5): NAGVMQNPRHLVRRRGQEARLRCSPMKGHSHVYWYRQLPEEGLKFMVYLQKENIIDESGMPKERFSAEFPKEGPSILRIQQVVRGDSAAYFCASSPPTGGSQETQYFGPGTRLLVL.

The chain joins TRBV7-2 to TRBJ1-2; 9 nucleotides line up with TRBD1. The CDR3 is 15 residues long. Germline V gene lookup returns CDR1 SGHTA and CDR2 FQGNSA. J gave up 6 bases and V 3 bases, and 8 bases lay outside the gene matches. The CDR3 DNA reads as TGTGCCAGCAGCTTGACAGGGGGATCCCTTGATGGCTACACCTTC. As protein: CASSLTGGSLDGYTF.

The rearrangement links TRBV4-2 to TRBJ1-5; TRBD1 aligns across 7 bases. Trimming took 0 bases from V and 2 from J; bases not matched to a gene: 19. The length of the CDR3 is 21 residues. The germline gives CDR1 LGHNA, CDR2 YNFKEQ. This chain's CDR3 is CASSQDSGYSRGRGGNQPQHF. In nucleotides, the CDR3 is TGTGCCAGCAGCCAAGATTCGGGATATTCTAGGGGGCGAGGTGGCAATCAGCCCCAGCATTTT.

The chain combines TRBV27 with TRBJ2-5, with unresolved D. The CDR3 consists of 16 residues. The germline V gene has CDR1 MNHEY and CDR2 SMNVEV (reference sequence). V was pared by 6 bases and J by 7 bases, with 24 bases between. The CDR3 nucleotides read TGTGCCAGCAGCCTCGATGCCTCTAGTCCCGTGGGGACCCAGTACTTC. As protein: CASSLDASSPVGTQYF.

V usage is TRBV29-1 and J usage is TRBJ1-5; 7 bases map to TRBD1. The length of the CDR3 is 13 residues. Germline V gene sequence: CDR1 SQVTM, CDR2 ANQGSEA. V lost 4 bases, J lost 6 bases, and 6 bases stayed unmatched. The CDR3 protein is CSVGQGRGQPQHF. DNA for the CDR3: TGCAGCGTTGGACAGGGCCGGGGTCAGCCCCAGCATTTT. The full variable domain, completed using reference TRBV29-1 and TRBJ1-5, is SAVISQKPSRDICQRGTSLTIQCQVDSQVTMMFWYRQQPGQSLTLIATANQGSEATYESGFVIDKFPISRPNLTFSTLTVSNMSPEDSSIYLCSVGQGRGQPQHFGDGTRLSIL.

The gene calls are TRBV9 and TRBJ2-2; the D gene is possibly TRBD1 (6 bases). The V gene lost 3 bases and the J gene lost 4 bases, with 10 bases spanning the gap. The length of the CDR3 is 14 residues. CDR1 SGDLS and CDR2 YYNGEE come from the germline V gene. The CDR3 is CASSDRVGTGELFF. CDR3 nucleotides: TGTGCCAGCAGCGACAGGGTGGGCACCGGGGAGCTGTTTTTT. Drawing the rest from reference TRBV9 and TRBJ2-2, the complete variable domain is DSGVTQTPKHLITATGQRVTLRCSPRSGDLSVYWYQQSLDQGLQFLIQYYNGEERAKGNILERFSAQQFPDLHSELNLSSLELGDSALYFCASSDRVGTGELFFGEGSRLTVL.

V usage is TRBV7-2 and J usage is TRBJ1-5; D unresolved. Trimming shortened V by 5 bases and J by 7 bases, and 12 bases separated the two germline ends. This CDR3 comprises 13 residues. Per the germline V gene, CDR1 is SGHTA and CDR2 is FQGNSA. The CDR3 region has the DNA TGTGCCAGCAGCGCCAGCGAGGAGCAGCCCCAGCATTTT. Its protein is CASSASEEQPQHF.

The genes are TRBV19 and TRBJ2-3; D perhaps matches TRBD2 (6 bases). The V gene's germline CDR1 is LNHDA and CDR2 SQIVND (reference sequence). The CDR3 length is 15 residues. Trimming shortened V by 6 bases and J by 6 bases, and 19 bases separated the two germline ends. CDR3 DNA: TGTGCCAGTAGCCCTCCGGGGACCCGGGGGGATACGCAGTATTTT. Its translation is CASSPPGTRGDTQYF.

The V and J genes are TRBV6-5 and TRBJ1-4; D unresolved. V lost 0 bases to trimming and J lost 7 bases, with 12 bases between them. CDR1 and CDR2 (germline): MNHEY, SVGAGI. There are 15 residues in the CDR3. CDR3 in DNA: TGTGCCAGCAGTTACTCCCACGGGGTGGGTGAAAAACTGTTTTTT. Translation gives CASSYSHGVGEKLFF.

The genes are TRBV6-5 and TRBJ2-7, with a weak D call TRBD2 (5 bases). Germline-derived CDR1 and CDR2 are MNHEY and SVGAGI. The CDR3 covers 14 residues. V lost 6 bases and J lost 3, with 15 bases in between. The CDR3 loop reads CASSYSSRDYEQYF. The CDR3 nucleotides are TGTGCCAGCAGCTACAGTTCGAGGGACTACGAGCAGTACTTC.

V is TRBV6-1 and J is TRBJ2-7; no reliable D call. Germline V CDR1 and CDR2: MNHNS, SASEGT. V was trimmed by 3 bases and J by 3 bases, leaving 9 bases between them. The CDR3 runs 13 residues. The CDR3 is CASSDSEIYEQYF. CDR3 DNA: TGTGCCAGCAGTGACAGCGAAATCTACGAGCAGTACTTC.

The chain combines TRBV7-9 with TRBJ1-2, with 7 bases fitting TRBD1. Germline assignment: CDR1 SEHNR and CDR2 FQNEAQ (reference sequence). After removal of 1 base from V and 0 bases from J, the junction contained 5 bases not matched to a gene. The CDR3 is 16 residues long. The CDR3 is CASSLGVDRPNYGYTF. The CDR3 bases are TGTGCCAGCAGCTTAGGGGTGGACAGGCCTAACTATGGCTACACCTTC.

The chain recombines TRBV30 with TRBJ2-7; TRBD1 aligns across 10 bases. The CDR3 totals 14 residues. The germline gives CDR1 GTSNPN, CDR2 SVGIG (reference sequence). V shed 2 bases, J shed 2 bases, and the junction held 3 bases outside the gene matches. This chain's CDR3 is CAWSRGQGAYEQYF. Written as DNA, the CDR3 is TGTGCCTGGAGTCGTGGACAGGGGGCCTACGAGCAGTACTTC.

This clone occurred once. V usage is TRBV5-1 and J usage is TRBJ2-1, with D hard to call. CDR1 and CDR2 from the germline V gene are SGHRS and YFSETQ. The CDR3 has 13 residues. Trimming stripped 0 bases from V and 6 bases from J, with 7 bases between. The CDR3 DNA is TGCGCCAGCAGCTTGGTACCTAGCAATGAGCAGTTCTTC. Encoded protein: CASSLVPSNEQFF.